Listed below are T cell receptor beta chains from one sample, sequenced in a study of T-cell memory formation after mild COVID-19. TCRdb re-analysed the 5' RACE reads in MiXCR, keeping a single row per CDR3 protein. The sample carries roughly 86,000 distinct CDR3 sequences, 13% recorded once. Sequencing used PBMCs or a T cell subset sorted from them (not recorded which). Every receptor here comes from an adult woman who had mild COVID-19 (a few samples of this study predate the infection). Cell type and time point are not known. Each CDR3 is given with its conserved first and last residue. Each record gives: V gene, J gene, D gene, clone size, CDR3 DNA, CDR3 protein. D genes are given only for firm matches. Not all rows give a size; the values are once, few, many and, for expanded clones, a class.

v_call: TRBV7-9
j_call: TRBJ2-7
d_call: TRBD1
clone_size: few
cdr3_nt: TGTGCCAGCAGCGCGCCTGACAGGGAGTCCTACGAGCAGTACTTC
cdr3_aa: CASSAPDRESYEQYF

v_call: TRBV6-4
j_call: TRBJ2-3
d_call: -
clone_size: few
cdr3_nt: TGTGCCAGCGCGGGACGGAACACAGATACGCAGTATTTT
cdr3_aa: CASAGRNTDTQYF

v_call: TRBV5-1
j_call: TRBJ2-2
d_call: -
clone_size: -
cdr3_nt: TGCGCCAGCAGCTTGCTTCGAGAGGCGGGGGAGCTGTTTTTT
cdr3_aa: CASSLLREAGELFF

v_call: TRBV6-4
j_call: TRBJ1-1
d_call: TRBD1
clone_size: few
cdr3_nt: TGTGCCAGCAGTGTTTCGTCAGGGGGTCTGACTGAAGCTTTCTTT
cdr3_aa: CASSVSSGGLTEAFF

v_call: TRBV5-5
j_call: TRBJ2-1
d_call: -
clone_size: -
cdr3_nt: TGTGCCAGCAGCTTAACGGGGTTGGAGCAGTTCTTC
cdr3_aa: CASSLTGLEQFF

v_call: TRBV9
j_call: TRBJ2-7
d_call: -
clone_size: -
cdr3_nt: TGTGCCAGCAGCGTATATGAGACCGCCCTCTACGAGCAGTACTTC
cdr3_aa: CASSVYETALYEQYF

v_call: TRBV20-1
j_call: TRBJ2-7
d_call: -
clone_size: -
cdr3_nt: TGCAGTGCTAGAGATCCAGATTCCTACGAGCAGTACTTC
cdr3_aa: CSARDPDSYEQYF

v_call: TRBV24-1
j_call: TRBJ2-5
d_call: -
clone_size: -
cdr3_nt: TGTGCCACCAGTGAAAGGGGCCAAGAGACCCAGTACTTC
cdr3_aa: CATSERGQETQYF

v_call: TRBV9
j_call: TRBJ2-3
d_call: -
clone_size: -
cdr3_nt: TGTGCCAGCAGCGTAGACCCGACGGGGGATACGCAGTATTTT
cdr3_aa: CASSVDPTGDTQYF

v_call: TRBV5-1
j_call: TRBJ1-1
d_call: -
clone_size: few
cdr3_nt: TGCGCCAGCAGCCCAGCGCCTCCGAGGGACACTGAAGCTTTCTTT
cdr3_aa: CASSPAPPRDTEAFF

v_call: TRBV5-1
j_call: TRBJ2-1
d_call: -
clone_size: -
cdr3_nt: TGCGCCAGCAGCTTGGCCGACCTGCTGGAGCAGTTCTTC
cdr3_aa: CASSLADLLEQFF

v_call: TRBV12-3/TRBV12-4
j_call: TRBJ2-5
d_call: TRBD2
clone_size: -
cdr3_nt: TGTGCCAGCAGTGGGTGGCTAGCGGGAGGAGTTGAGACCCAGTACTTC
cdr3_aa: CASSGWLAGGVETQYF

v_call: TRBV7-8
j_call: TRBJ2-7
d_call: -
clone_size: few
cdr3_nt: TGTGCCAGCAGCTTACGGGCAGGCGAATCCTACGAGCAGTACTTC
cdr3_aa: CASSLRAGESYEQYF

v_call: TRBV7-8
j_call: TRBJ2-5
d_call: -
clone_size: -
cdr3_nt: TGTGCCAGCAGCTACGCGGAGACCCAGTACTTC
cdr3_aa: CASSYAETQYF

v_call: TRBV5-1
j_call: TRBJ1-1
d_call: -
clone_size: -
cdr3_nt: TGTGCCAGCAGCCTAACAGGGACTGAAGCTTTCTTT
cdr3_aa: CASSLTGTEAFF

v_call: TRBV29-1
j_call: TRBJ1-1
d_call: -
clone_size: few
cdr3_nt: TGCAGCGTTGAACGGGCGTACTCTCACACTGAAGCTTTCTTT
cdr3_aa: CSVERAYSHTEAFF

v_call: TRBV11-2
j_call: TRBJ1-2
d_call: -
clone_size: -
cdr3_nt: TGTGCCAGCAGCTCCCCGTTTGAACAGGGTGACTATGGCTACACCTTC
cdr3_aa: CASSSPFEQGDYGYTF

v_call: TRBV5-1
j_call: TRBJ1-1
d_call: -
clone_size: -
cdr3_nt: TGCGCCAGCAGCTTGGTGGTTTCCGACCCACCGAACACTGAAGCTTTCTTT
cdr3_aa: CASSLVVSDPPNTEAFF

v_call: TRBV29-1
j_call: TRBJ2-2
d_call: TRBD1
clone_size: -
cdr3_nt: TGCAGCGTTCACTCCGGGACAGGGAGCACCGGGGAGCTGTTTTTT
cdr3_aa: CSVHSGTGSTGELFF

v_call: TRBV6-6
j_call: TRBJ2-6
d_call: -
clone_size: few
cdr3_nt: TGTGCCAGCAGTTACCCCGGAGAAACCAACGTCCTGACTTTC
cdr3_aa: CASSYPGETNVLTF

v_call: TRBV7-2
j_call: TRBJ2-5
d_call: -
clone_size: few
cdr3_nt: TGTGCCAGCAGCGCAGAATGGGGGACGACGGAGACCCAGTACTTC
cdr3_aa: CASSAEWGTTETQYF

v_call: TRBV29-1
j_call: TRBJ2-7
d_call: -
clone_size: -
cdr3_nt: TGCAGCGTTGAAGCCCGGGAGTTCAGCGAGCAGTACTTC
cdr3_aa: CSVEAREFSEQYF

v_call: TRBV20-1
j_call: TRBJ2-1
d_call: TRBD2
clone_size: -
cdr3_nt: TGCAGTGCTACACCAATGACTAGCGGTGACTACAATGAGCAGTTCTTC
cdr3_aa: CSATPMTSGDYNEQFF

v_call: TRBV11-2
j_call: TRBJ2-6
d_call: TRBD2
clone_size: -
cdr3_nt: TGTGCCAGCAGCCTCCACCGGGGGACTAGCGGGAGTACGGCCAACGTCCTGACTTTC
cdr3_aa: CASSLHRGTSGSTANVLTF

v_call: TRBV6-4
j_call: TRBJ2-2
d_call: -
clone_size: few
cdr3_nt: TGTGCCAGCAGCGAGGACCGCGGCAAGAACACCGGGGAGCTGTTTTTT
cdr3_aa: CASSEDRGKNTGELFF

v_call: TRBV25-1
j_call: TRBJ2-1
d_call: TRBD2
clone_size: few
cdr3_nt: TGTGCCAGCAGTGAACTAGCGGGAGGGAGTGAGCAGTTCTTC
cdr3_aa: CASSELAGGSEQFF

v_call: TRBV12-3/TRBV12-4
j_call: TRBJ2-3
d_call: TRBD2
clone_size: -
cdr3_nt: TGTGCCAGCAGTTATCCACTAGCGGGAGCCTACACAGATACGCAGTATTTT
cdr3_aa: CASSYPLAGAYTDTQYF

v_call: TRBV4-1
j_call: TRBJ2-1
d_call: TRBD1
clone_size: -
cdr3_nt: TGCGCCAGCAGCCTTTTGACAGGGGGCTCCTACAATGAGCAGTTCTTC
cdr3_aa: CASSLLTGGSYNEQFF

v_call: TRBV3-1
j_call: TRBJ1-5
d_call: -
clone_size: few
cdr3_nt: TGTGCCAGCAGCCAGGGGACGGGACAGCCCCAGCATTTT
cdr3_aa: CASSQGTGQPQHF

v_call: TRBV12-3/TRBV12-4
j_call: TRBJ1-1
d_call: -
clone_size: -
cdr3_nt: TGTGCCAGCAGTTTCTTCGAGGGACTAGGGGCAGGGAACACTGAAGCTTTCTTT
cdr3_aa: CASSFFEGLGAGNTEAFF

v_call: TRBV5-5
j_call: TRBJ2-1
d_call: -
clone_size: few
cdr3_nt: TGTGCCAGCAGCTTGTGGTTGAGCTCCTACAATGAGCAGTTCTTC
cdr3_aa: CASSLWLSSYNEQFF

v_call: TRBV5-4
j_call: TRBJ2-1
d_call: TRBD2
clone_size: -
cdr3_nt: TGTGCCAGCAGCTTGGCCAGCGGGCGGGGGGGCTCCAATGAGCAGTTCTTC
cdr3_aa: CASSLASGRGGSNEQFF

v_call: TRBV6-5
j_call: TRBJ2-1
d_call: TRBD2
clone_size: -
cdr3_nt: TGTGCCTCCTACGGGGGGGCCCACAATGAGCAGTTCTTC
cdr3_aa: CASYGGAHNEQFF

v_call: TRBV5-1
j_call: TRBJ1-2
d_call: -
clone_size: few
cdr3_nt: TGCGCCAGCAGCTTAGAGATGAACAGGGTTGGCTACACCTTC
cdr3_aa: CASSLEMNRVGYTF

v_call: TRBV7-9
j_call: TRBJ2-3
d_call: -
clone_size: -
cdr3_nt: TGTGCCAGCAGCTTAGAGGGCAGCCCAGATACGCAGTATTTT
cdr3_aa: CASSLEGSPDTQYF

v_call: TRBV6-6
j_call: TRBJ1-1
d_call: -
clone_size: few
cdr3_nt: TGTGCCCTTCAAGAGGGCCAGAACACTGAAGCTTTCTTT
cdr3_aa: CALQEGQNTEAFF

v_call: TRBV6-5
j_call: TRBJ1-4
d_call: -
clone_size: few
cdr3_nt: TGTGCCAGCGGGGATAGGACAGCCATCTATGAAAAACTGTTTTTT
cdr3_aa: CASGDRTAIYEKLFF

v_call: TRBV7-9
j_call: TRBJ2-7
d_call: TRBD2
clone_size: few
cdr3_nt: TGTGCCAGCAGCTTTACTGCCGGGACTAGGAGGATCTACGAGCAGTACTTC
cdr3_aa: CASSFTAGTRRIYEQYF

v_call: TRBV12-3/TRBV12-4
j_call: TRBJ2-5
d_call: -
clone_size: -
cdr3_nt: TGTGCCAGCAGTGGTTCGTACCAAGAGACCCAGTACTTC
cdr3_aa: CASSGSYQETQYF

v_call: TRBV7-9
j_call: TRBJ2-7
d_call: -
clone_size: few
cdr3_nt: TGTGCCAGCAGCTTAGAGGGAGGACTGCTATACTACGAGCAGTACTTC
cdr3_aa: CASSLEGGLLYYEQYF

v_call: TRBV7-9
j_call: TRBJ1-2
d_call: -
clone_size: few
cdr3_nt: TGTGCCAGCAGCTTAGCTGTTGATGGCTACACCTTC
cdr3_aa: CASSLAVDGYTF

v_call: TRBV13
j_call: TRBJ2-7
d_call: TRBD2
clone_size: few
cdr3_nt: TGTGCCAGCAGCTTAGGCCTGCTAGCGGGAGGCTACGAGCAGTACTTC
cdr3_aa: CASSLGLLAGGYEQYF

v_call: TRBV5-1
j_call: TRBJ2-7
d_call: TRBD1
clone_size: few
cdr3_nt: TGCGCCAGCAGCTTGGATGCAGGGGGCACCTACGAGCAGTACTTC
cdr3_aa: CASSLDAGGTYEQYF

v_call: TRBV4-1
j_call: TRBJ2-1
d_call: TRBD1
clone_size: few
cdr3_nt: TGCGCCAGCAGCTCATACAGGGGAACCTACAATGAGCAGTTCTTC
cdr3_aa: CASSSYRGTYNEQFF

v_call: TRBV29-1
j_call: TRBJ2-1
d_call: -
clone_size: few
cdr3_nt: TGCAGCGTTCTGGCCCTCAATGAGCAGTTCTTC
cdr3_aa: CSVLALNEQFF

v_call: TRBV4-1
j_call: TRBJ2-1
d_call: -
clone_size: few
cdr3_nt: TGCGCCAGCAGCCTCCGGGGGAAAGGGGAGGCTGAGCAGTTCTTC
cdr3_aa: CASSLRGKGEAEQFF

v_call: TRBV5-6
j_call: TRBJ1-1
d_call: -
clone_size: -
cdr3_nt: TGTGCCAGCAGCTTGCGAAGCATGGACACTGAAGCTTTCTTT
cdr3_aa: CASSLRSMDTEAFF